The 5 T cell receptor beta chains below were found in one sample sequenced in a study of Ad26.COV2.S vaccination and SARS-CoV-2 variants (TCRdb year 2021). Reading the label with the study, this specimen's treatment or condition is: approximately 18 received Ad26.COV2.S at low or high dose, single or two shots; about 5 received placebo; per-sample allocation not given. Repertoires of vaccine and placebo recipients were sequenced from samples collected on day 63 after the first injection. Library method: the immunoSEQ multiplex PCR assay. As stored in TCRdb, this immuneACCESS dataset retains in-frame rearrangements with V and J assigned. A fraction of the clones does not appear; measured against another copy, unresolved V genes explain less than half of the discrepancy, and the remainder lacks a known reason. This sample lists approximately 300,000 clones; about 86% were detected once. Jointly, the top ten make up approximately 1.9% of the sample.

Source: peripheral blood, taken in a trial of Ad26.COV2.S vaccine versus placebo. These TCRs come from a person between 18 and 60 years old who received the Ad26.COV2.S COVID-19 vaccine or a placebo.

In DNA form, the CDR3 reads TGTGCCAGTAGTAGTGAGGGATCGAGCAATCAGCCCCAGCATTTT. Translating gives CASSSEGSSNQPQHF. The rearrangement joins TRBV19 to TRBJ1-5; D not certain. The CDR3 totals 15 residues. The germline CDR1 and CDR2 sequences are LNHDA and SQIVND (reference sequence). Between the trimmed V and J ends, which lost 4 bases and 1 base, there was a span of 11 bases.

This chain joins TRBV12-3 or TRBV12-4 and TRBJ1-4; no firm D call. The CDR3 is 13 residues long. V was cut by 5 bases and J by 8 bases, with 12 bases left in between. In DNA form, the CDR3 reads TGTGCCAGCAGTCCCCGCGAAGCCGAAAAACTGTTTTTT. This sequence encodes CASSPREAEKLFF.

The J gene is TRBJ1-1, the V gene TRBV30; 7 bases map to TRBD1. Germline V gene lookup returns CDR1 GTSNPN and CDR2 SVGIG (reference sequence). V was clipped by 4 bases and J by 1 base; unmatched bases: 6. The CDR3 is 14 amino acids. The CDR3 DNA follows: TGTGCCTGGAATAAGGGGGCCCGGAACACTGAAGCTTTCTTT. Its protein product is CAWNKGARNTEAFF.

The CDR3 DNA reads as TGCGCCAGCAGCTTCGACGGGGGCCCGGTCTACGAGCAGTACTTC. This sequence encodes CASSFDGGPVYEQYF. The chain carries TRBV5-1 and TRBJ2-7; either TRBD1 or TRBD2 may supply D (6 bases each). Trimming took off 2 bases at V and 3 bases at J, with 15 bases between the two ends. From germline, CDR1 is SGHRS and CDR2 YFSETQ. The CDR3 runs to 15 residues. Looking up the rest from reference TRBV5-1 and TRBJ2-7 gives the full variable domain: KAGVTQTPRYLIKTRGQQVTLSCSPISGHRSVSWYQQTPGQGLQFLFEYFSETQRNKGNFPGRFSGRQFSNSRSEMNVSTLELGDSALYLCASSFDGGPVYEQYFGPGTRLTVT.

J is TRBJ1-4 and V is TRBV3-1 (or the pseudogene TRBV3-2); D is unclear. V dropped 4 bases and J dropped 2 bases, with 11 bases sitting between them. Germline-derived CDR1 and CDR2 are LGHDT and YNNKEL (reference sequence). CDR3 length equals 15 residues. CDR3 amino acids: CASSRGPSTNEKLFF. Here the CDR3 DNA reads TGTGCCAGCAGCCGAGGCCCTTCGACTAATGAAAAACTGTTTTTT.